Listed below are T cell receptor beta chains from one sample, sequenced in a study of T cell responses to AZD1222 COVID-19 vaccine. Sequencing used immunoSEQ multiplex PCR; TCRdb keeps in-frame clones, though not all of them. The sample consists of 90,000 to 150,000 clones, under 95% of them appearing once. The sequenced sample was peripheral blood, obtained on day 0 of AZD1222 vaccination. These receptors all stem from an adult in good health. Both conserved end residues are part of each CDR3. Each record gives: V gene, CDR3 protein.

V: TRBV9; CDR3: CASSGGQGIDEQFF
V: TRBV12-5; CDR3: CASGHGRDGDNYGYTF
V: TRBV5-1; CDR3: CASSAVLILRQGRPDTQYF
V: TRBV3-1/TRBV3-2; CDR3: CASRDAYNSPLHF
V: TRBV3-1/TRBV3-2; CDR3: CASSQKAGGEQYF
V: TRBV28; CDR3: CASSPSRFESQYF
V: TRBV15; CDR3: CATSRVNEQFF
V: TRBV6-5; CDR3: CASRDGQNTEAFF
V: TRBV2; CDR3: CASRRGLTATNTGELFF
V: TRBV19; CDR3: CASSRDRFNSPLHF
V: TRBV18; CDR3: CASSPGLQGGLFF
V: TRBV11-2; CDR3: CASRRRQERGKMYGYTF
V: TRBV2; CDR3: CASNREPYEQYF
V: TRBV29-1; CDR3: CSRAGTGGTDTQYF
V: TRBV5-1; CDR3: CASSLAGYGNTIYF
V: TRBV7-2; CDR3: CASSLDNRGREQFF
V: TRBV2; CDR3: CAAGKVSYEQYF
V: TRBV10-3; CDR3: CAIRKDVYEQYF
V: TRBV6-5; CDR3: CASSFSGQGNNSPLHF
V: TRBV18; CDR3: CASQGSTSYTF
V: TRBV7-9; CDR3: CASSYGQAHTEAFF
V: TRBV5-6; CDR3: CASSPSFRYTDTQYF
V: TRBV19; CDR3: CASSRDKRSNQPQHF
V: TRBV5-6; CDR3: CASRGWGSGANVLTF
V: TRBV6-1; CDR3: CASSEALPGTREKLFF
V: TRBV10-3; CDR3: CAISGTSLYNEQFF
V: TRBV29-1; CDR3: CSVEEVNTGELFF
V: TRBV19; CDR3: CASSHRQRSGQETQYF
V: TRBV24-1; CDR3: CATSDPRTSGSIVGEQFF
V: TRBV28; CDR3: CASSRAGGLFPYEQYF
V: TRBV5-1; CDR3: CASSLDRTGGTGELFF
V: TRBV30; CDR3: CAWGSGVETQYF
V: TRBV4-2; CDR3: CASSPGGGEEKLFF
V: TRBV2; CDR3: CASKVGYEQYF